This T cell receptor beta chain was captured in a study of T cells expressing NK-cell markers. The CDR3 spans 17 residues. CDR1 and CDR2 from the germline V gene are MNHEY and SVGAGI. TCRdb re-called the 5' RACE reads and catalogs CDR3 proteins one per entry, DNA excluded. The sample spans 550,000 to 600,000 distinct CDR3 sequences; the ten largest clones claim about 3.6%. The sample taken for sequencing was blood T cells: a sorted CD56 or NKG2C T cell subset, CD4+ or CD8+ T cells, or bulk PBMC T cells (not recorded which). The gene calls are TRBV6-5 and TRBJ2-1; TCRdb returns TRBD1, unconfirmable since there is no DNA. The sequence was obtained from a man aged 18 to 30 in good health. The chain's CDR3 is CASSYPGGNSSYNEQFF.